One and the same sample provided the 15 T cell receptor beta chains below, sequenced in a study of stem cell transplantation in POMP-related autoinflammatory disease. The method was immunoSEQ multiplex PCR; TCRdb's version includes in-frame clones alone and lacks a portion of them. The sample holds around 10,000 clones; about 76% are singletons and the top ten take 4.5% to 5%. Sequences were derived from CD4+ T cells from PBMCs, sampled after stem cell transplantation. All receptors come from a human patient with POMP-related autoinflammation and immune dysregulation (PRAID). The graft donor may have given rise to some T cells.

The chain joins TRBV6-5 to TRBJ1-1; possible D gene TRBD1, 5 bases. The CDR3 is 11 amino acids. Trimming removed 11 bases from V and 5 bases from J, with 12 bases in between. Germline V gene lookup returns CDR1 MNHEY and CDR2 SVGAGI. The CDR3 region is CAGHGTTEAFF. In DNA, the CDR3 is TGTGCCGGCCATGGGACTACTGAAGCTTTCTTT.

The J gene is TRBJ1-4, the V gene TRBV5-4; unclear D gene. The CDR3 is made up of 14 amino acids. Trimming removed 4 bases from V and 7 bases from J, with 14 bases in between. Per the germline V gene, CDR1 is SGHNT and CDR2 is YYREEE (reference sequence). The CDR3 sequence: CASSLARSGEKLFF. CDR3 coding DNA: TGTGCCAGCAGCCTCGCACGGTCGGGTGAAAAACTGTTTTTT.

This rearrangement joins TRBV19 to TRBJ2-1; 11 bases agree with TRBD2. Per the germline V gene, CDR1 is LNHDA and CDR2 is SQIVND (reference sequence). V lost 4 bases to trimming and J lost 4 bases; unmatched junction nucleotides: 6. CDR3 size: 16 residues. The DNA of the CDR3 is TGTGCCAGTAGTAGCTTAGCGGGAGGGGTTTACAATGAGCAGTTCTTC. Its protein product is CASSSLAGGVYNEQFF.

The sample holds a few counts of this clone. The chain joins TRBV9 to TRBJ2-3; TRBD2 matches at 7 bases. With 4 bases clipped from V and 7 bases from J, the junction kept 3 bases outside the gene matches. The CDR3 runs to 12 residues. Germline V gene sequence: CDR1 SGDLS, CDR2 YYNGEE. The CDR3 DNA reads TGTGCCAGCAGCCGGGAGGTAAATACGCAGTATTTT. The encoded protein is CASSREVNTQYF.

This chain uses TRBV10-1 with TRBJ2-2, with no clear D. V was clipped by 0 bases and J by 6 bases, with 5 bases between them. The CDR3 runs 13 residues. Germline CDR1 WNHNN, CDR2 SYGVQD (reference sequence). The chain's CDR3 is CASSESGAGELFF. Here the CDR3 DNA reads TGCGCCAGCAGTGAGTCTGGGGCCGGGGAGCTGTTTTTT.

The chain couples TRBV5-8 to TRBJ1-5; no reliable D call. V was pared by 0 bases and J by 1 base, with 8 bases between. The CDR3 runs 15 residues. CDR1 and CDR2 (germline): SGHTS, YDEGEE. In nucleotides, the CDR3 is TGTGCCAGCAGCTTGGCCGTGGACAGCAATCAGCCCCAGCATTTT. Protein: CASSLAVDSNQPQHF.

The chain couples TRBV5-5 to TRBJ2-3; TRBD2 agrees at 15 bases. After removal of 5 bases from V and 7 bases from J, the junction contained 8 bases not matched to a gene. CDR3 length: 16 residues. The germline V gene has CDR1 SGHKS and CDR2 YYEKEE (reference sequence). The DNA for the CDR3 is TGTGCCAGCAGTGCTGTCGGGACTAGCGGGAGGAATACGCAGTATTTT. This codes for CASSAVGTSGRNTQYF.

CDR3 coding DNA: TGTGCCAGCTCACCACAAGCGGGAGCTCACCACAATGAGCAGTTCTTC. Residues: CASSPQAGAHHNEQFF. V and J are TRBV18 and TRBJ2-1, with 8 bases lining up with TRBD2. The ends lost 1 base at V and 5 bases at J; junction bases unmatched: 7. The CDR3 contains 16 residues. Looked up from germline, CDR1 is KGHSH and CDR2 is LQKENI.

This clone is a singleton in its sample. The genes are TRBV29-1 and TRBJ2-1; TRBD2 matches 7 bases. The CDR3 length is 14 residues. Looked up from germline, CDR1 is SQVTM and CDR2 is ANQGSEA. Germline trimming cut 4 bases from V and 4 bases from J; bases unmatched to any gene: 7. The CDR3 DNA reads as TGCAGCGTTGGTCCCCTAGCGGAGTACAATGAGCAGTTCTTC. Its translation: CSVGPLAEYNEQFF.

This rearrangement joins TRBV2 to TRBJ2-1, with 9 bases that match TRBD1. The J segment lost 5 bases and the V segment lost 5 bases, leaving 7 bases of the junction unmatched. CDR3 size: 15 residues. The V gene's germline CDR1 is SNHLY and CDR2 FYNNEI. CDR3: CASSLTGGAHNEQFF. The CDR3 DNA reads as TGTGCCAGCAGTCTTACAGGGGGCGCCCACAATGAGCAGTTCTTC.

The J gene is TRBJ1-6, the V gene TRBV2, with D possibly TRBD1 on 6 matching bases. This CDR3 spans 15 amino acids. V lost 6 bases, J lost 5 bases, and 14 bases lay in between. Germline V lookup: CDR1 SNHLY, CDR2 FYNNEI. The CDR3 nucleotides are TGTGCCAGCAGCTCATCGAGGGGGAATAATTCACCCCTCCACTTT. Its translation: CASSSSRGNNSPLHF.

The rearrangement uses TRBV19 and TRBJ1-1; TRBD1 aligns across 9 bases. J lost 5 bases, V lost 5 bases, and 6 bases had no gene match. The CDR3 is 14 residues long. Germline lookup yields CDR1 LNHDA and CDR2 SQIVND (reference sequence). CDR3 coding DNA: TGTGCCAGTAGTTCAGACAGGGGGTTGACTGAAGCTTTCTTT. Translation gives CASSSDRGLTEAFF.

The CDR3 nucleotides are TGTGCCAGCAGCGCATCGACAGGGAGGGGGAACACTGAAGCTTTCTTT. This codes for CASSASTGRGNTEAFF. The rearrangement uses TRBV11-2 and TRBJ1-1, with TRBD1 matching over 7 bases. Germline CDR1 SGHAT, CDR2 FQNNGV. The V segment lost 5 bases and the J segment 1 base; nucleotides outside the gene matches: 10. CDR3 length: 16 residues.

This chain uses TRBV2 with TRBJ2-5; D possibly matches TRBD1 or TRBD2 (5 bases each). This CDR3 is built from 15 residues. Germline-derived CDR1 and CDR2 are SNHLY and FYNNEI. Trimming took off 0 bases at V and 1 base at J, with 9 bases between the two ends. CDR3 region: CASSEAKGTQETQYF. The CDR3 coding sequence is TGTGCCAGCAGTGAAGCGAAGGGGACCCAAGAGACCCAGTACTTC.

This clone appeared once. The rearrangement uses TRBV9 and TRBJ1-6, with D perhaps matching TRBD1 (5 bases). Germline CDR1 reads SGDLS; CDR2 reads YYNGEE. V was shortened by 4 bases and J by 10 bases, with 15 bases between the two germline ends. The CDR3 length is 14 residues. The CDR3 loop is CASSPQGRGSPLHF. For the CDR3, the DNA is TGTGCCAGCAGCCCGCAGGGACGGGGGTCACCCCTCCACTTT.